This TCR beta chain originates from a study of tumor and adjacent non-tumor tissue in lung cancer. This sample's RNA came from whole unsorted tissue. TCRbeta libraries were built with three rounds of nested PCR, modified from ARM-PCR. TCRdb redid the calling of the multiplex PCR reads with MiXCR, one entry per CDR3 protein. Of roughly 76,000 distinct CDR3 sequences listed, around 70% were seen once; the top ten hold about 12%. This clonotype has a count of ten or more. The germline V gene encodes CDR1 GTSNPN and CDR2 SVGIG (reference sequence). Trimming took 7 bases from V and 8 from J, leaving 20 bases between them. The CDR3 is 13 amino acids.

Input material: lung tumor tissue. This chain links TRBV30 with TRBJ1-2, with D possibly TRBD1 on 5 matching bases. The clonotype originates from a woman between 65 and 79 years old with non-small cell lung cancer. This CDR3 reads CAFPLEQGHGYTF. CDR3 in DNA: TGTGCCTTCCCTCTGGAGCAGGGCCACGGCTACACCTTC.